This T cell receptor (beta chain) was sequenced for a study of blood T cell repertoires in COVID-19. This CDR3 is 15 amino acids long. Per the germline V gene, CDR1 is SQVTM and CDR2 is ANQGSEA. Repertoires were generated with immunoSEQ multiplex PCR, while TCRdb's copy carries only in-frame clones and drops some. The sample holds 150,000 to 200,000 clones, around 73% seen once. What was sequenced was PBMCs or T cells enriched from blood (not recorded which). This chain links TRBV29-1 with TRBJ1-3, with D maybe TRBD1 (6 bases). This receptor was obtained from a woman aged 45-59 years who had recovered from COVID-19. CDR3: CSATQGSGSGNTIYF. CDR3 sequence (DNA): TGCAGTGCGACACAGGGTAGTGGGTCTGGAAACACCATATATTTT.